The 32 T cell receptor beta chains reported below all come from one sample, sequenced in a study of T-cell reconstitution after alpha-beta-depleted transplantation in children. Unique molecular identifiers were incorporated into the prepared TCRbeta library. A single record per CDR3 protein comes from TCRdb applying MiXCR to the PCR reads. The data contain about 130,000 distinct CDR3 sequences, more than 9.5% of them singletons. The input for sequencing was PBMCs, mostly from graft donor cells, taken 180 days after TCRalphabeta/CD19-depleted stem cell transplant. The receptor set was obtained from a girl in the first two years of life who had a stem cell transplant for combined immunodeficiency, so the T cells may come from the graft donor.

This clonotype was seen many times. The V gene is TRBV12-3 or TRBV12-4, the J gene TRBJ2-7; D is possibly TRBD1 or TRBD2 (5 bases each). This CDR3 region has 12 residues. V lost 6 bases, J lost 4 bases, and 10 bases lay in between. The CDR3 spells CASSRGLYEQYF. As DNA, the CDR3 is TGTGCCAGCAGCCGGGGCCTTTACGAGCAGTACTTC.

This clonotype has at least ten counts. This chain connects TRBV20-1 to TRBJ1-5; D gene ambiguous. The ends were cut back, 1 base at V and 4 bases at J, with 8 bases in the middle. Germline V gene data show CDR1 as DFQATT and CDR2 as SNEGSKA (reference sequence). This CDR3 comprises 13 residues. The CDR3 region is CSARVQRNQPQHF. In nucleotides, the CDR3 is TGCAGTGCTAGAGTACAGAGGAATCAGCCCCAGCATTTT.

This clonotype has ten or more counts. V usage is TRBV10-3 and J usage is TRBJ2-1, with TRBD2 matching 12 bases. Trimming removed 2 bases from V and 5 bases from J; junction bases left unmatched: 7. The CDR3 runs 17 residues. Germline CDR1 and CDR2: ENHRY and SYGVKD. The CDR3 coding sequence is TGTGCCATCAGTGAGGGAGGACTAGCGGGGACCAACAATGAGCAGTTCTTC. Translating it yields CAISEGGLAGTNNEQFF.

This clonotype was counted between two and nine times. The V and J genes are TRBV12-3 or TRBV12-4 and TRBJ2-1, with a possible D match to TRBD1 (5 bases). The V and J ends lost 5 bases and 2 bases respectively, with 13 bases between them. The CDR3 is 15 amino acids. CDR3 loop: CASSPLGRPYNEQFF. The CDR3 nucleotides are TGTGCCAGCAGTCCACTGGGGCGTCCCTACAATGAGCAGTTCTTC.

This clonotype was observed a handful of times. The V and J genes are TRBV6-5 and TRBJ1-6; no firm D call. Trimming removed 4 bases at V and 5 bases at J, with 3 bases between. The germline CDR1 and CDR2 sequences are MNHEY and SVGAGI. This CDR3 has 12 amino acids. This CDR3 is CASSSNNSPLHF. As DNA, the CDR3 is TGTGCCAGCAGTTCCAATAATTCACCCCTCCACTTT.

The V and J genes are TRBV11-2 and TRBJ2-7; D possibly corresponds to TRBD1 (6 bases). CDR3 size: 13 residues. V lost 2 bases, J lost 3 bases, and 8 bases lay in between. Germline-derived CDR1 and CDR2 are SGHAT and FQNNGV. The CDR3 DNA sequence: TGTGCCAGCAGCTTAAGGGGGTTCTACGAGCAGTACTTC. Residues: CASSLRGFYEQYF. The full variable domain, in which reference TRBV11-2 and TRBJ2-7 provide the parts outside the CDR3, is EAGVAQSPRYKIIEKRQSVAFWCNPISGHATLYWYQQILGQGPKLLIQFQNNGVVDDSQLPKDRFSAERLKGVDSTLKIQPAKLEDSAVYLCASSLRGFYEQYFGPGTRLTVT.

This clonotype was detected many times. This chain connects TRBV9 to TRBJ2-7, with D possibly matching TRBD2 (6 bases). The CDR3 covers 15 residues. Trimming took off 2 bases at V and 4 bases at J, with 16 bases between the two ends. CDR1 and CDR2 (germline): SGDLS, YYNGEE. The CDR3 nucleotides are TGTGCCAGCAGCGTGGAAGCCGGGAGTCCTTACGAGCAGTACTTC. Translation gives CASSVEAGSPYEQYF.

This clonotype was picked up a small number of times. The rearrangement links TRBV10-3 to TRBJ2-1, with unresolved D. The germline CDR1 and CDR2 sequences are ENHRY and SYGVKD. The ends were cut back, 3 bases at V and 8 bases at J, with 5 bases in the middle. The CDR3 consists of 11 residues. The CDR3 sequence is CAISDIDEQFF. The CDR3 coding sequence is TGTGCCATCAGTGATATAGATGAGCAGTTCTTC.

This clonotype was detected many times. The J gene is TRBJ2-5, the V gene TRBV10-3, with TRBD2 matching over 10 bases. The ends lost 0 bases at V and 0 bases at J; junction bases unmatched: 7. CDR1 is ENHRY and CDR2 is SYGVKD in the germline V gene. This CDR3 contains 18 residues. The CDR3 DNA reads TGTGCCATCAGTGAGTCGGGGGGGACTAGCGTTCACCAAGAGACCCAGTACTTC. Translation: CAISESGGTSVHQETQYF.

This clonotype was counted between two and nine times. The rearrangement links TRBV24-1 to TRBJ2-1, with D possibly TRBD2 on 6 matching bases. CDR1 is KGHDR and CDR2 is SFDVKD in the germline V gene. V lost 0 bases and J lost 5, with 10 bases in between. This CDR3 is built from 15 residues. The CDR3, as DNA: TGTGCCACCAGTGATTTGCGGGAGAGGAACAATGAGCAGTTCTTC. Its translation is CATSDLRERNNEQFF.

The rearrangement links TRBV27 to TRBJ1-4, with D perhaps matching TRBD1 (6 bases). The CDR3 is 15 residues long. Germline-derived CDR1 and CDR2 are MNHEY and SMNVEV (reference sequence). Trimming left V 6 bases short and J 2 bases short, with 13 bases between. CDR3 region: CASRPLGGTNEKLFF. CDR3 DNA sequence: TGTGCCAGCAGGCCCTTAGGGGGGACTAATGAAAAACTGTTTTTT.

The J gene is TRBJ1-6, the V gene TRBV12-3 or TRBV12-4; 10 positions match TRBD1. Losses at the gene ends were 6 bases for V and 7 bases for J; bases not matched to a gene: 9. The CDR3 extends over 16 amino acids. The CDR3 is CASSPDQGQGNSPLHF. For the CDR3, the DNA is TGTGCCAGCAGCCCAGATCAGGGACAGGGGAATTCACCCCTCCACTTT.

The rearrangement uses TRBV7-2 and TRBJ2-7; weak D call: TRBD2 (5 bases). Germline V gives CDR1 SGHTA, CDR2 FQGNSA. The CDR3 runs 14 residues. V lost 5 bases to trimming and J lost 4 bases, with 15 bases between them. CDR3 residues: CASSRRTLWYEQYF. DNA for the CDR3: TGTGCCAGCAGCCGGAGGACGTTGTGGTACGAGCAGTACTTC.

This clonotype was counted between two and nine times. The chain employs TRBV5-1 and TRBJ2-3, with a tentative D call TRBD1 (6 bases). V lost 0 bases, J lost 1 base, and 9 bases lay in between. This CDR3 has 15 amino acids. Germline CDR1 reads SGHRS; CDR2 reads YFSETQ. In DNA, the CDR3 is TGCGCCAGCAGCTTGGACAGGGTGGGCACAGATACGCAGTATTTT. As protein: CASSLDRVGTDTQYF.

This clonotype was recorded many times. The chain recombines TRBV10-3 with TRBJ2-5; 7 bases are shared with TRBD1. This CDR3 region has 14 residues. Germline V CDR1 and CDR2: ENHRY, SYGVKD. With V trimmed by 6 bases and J by 5 bases, 9 bases remained unmatched. Here the CDR3 DNA reads TGTGCCATCAGCGTCGAGGGGGCCGGGGAGACCCAGTACTTC. It encodes CAISVEGAGETQYF.

Remarks on this clonotype: A much larger clone differs from this one at a single base, so this may be a read error. This chain joins TRBV7-3 and TRBJ2-1; D is possibly TRBD1 (6 bases). Trimming took 3 bases from V and 12 from J, leaving 9 bases between them. The CDR3 is 11 residues long. CDR1 and CDR2 (germline): SGHTA, FQGTGA. The CDR3, as DNA: TGTGCCAGCAGCTTGGGGGACATGCAGTTCTTC. Its translation is CASSLGDMQFF.

This rearrangement joins TRBV7-9 to TRBJ2-1; TRBD1 matches 7 bases. Germline V gene sequence: CDR1 SEHNR, CDR2 FQNEAQ (reference sequence). V gave up 2 bases and J gave up 6 bases; unmatched junction bases: 7. The CDR3 spans 15 residues. The CDR3 bases are TGTGCCAGCAGCTTACGACAGGGAGTTGGCAATGAGCAGTTCTTC. Amino acids: CASSLRQGVGNEQFF.

This clonotype was seen more than once but under ten times. The V call is TRBV6-1, the J call TRBJ2-2; 10 bases map to TRBD1. Germline lookup yields CDR1 MNHNS and CDR2 SASEGT. This CDR3 contains 17 residues. The J segment lost 6 bases and the V segment lost 6 bases, leaving 13 bases of the junction unmatched. The CDR3 DNA is TGTGCCAGCAGCCAGACAGGGGGCCCCAGGGAGGCCGGGGAGCTGTTTTTT. Its protein is CASSQTGGPREAGELFF.

This clonotype was counted between two and nine times. The J gene is TRBJ1-1, the V gene TRBV20-1; D not resolved. This CDR3 spans 13 amino acids. Looked up from germline, CDR1 is DFQATT and CDR2 is SNEGSKA (reference sequence). Trimming removed 3 bases from V and 1 base from J, with 9 bases in between. CDR3 sequence (DNA): TGCAGTGCTAGGTACATAAGGAACACTGAAGCTTTCTTT. It encodes CSARYIRNTEAFF.

In its sample, this clonotype was seen a few times. The rearrangement joins TRBV4-3 to TRBJ2-2; 7 nucleotides line up with TRBD2. The CDR3 extends over 14 amino acids. Per germline, CDR1 LGHNA and CDR2 YSLEER. J lost 7 bases, V lost 1 base, and 3 bases had no gene match. The CDR3 DNA sequence: TGCGCCAGCAGCCAAGCACGGGGGGTCGGGGAGCTGTTTTTT. Translating it yields CASSQARGVGELFF.

At least ten counts were recorded for this clonotype. This chain connects TRBV27 to TRBJ1-4; D gene ambiguous. The CDR3 runs 15 residues. The V end lost 4 bases, the J end lost 0 bases, and 9 bases lay between the germline ends. The germline V gene encodes CDR1 MNHEY and CDR2 SMNVEV (reference sequence). CDR3 nucleotides: TGTGCCAGCAGTTCCCAGAGACCAACTAATGAAAAACTGTTTTTT. Amino acid sequence: CASSSQRPTNEKLFF.

V is TRBV7-2 and J is TRBJ1-1; D is undetermined. The germline V gene encodes CDR1 SGHTA and CDR2 FQGNSA. Deletions cut 6 bases from V and 7 bases from J, with 18 bases between. The CDR3 consists of 14 residues. CDR3 bases: TGTGCCAGCAGGACCAGCAGGCGTGGGTATGAAGCTTTCTTT. Amino acids: CASRTSRRGYEAFF.

A few counts support this clonotype. V is TRBV12-3 or TRBV12-4 and J is TRBJ1-2; a possible D gene is TRBD1 (5 bases). This CDR3 contains 13 residues. V was shortened by 8 bases and J by 7 bases, with 17 bases between the two germline ends. The CDR3 nucleotides read TGTGCCAGCTCAACCGGGACTGCCTTTGGCTACACCTTC. The encoded protein is CASSTGTAFGYTF.

This clonotype was found a few times. This chain joins TRBV29-1 and TRBJ1-4; TRBD1 matches 8 bases. Trimming removed 6 bases from V and 8 bases from J; junction bases left unmatched: 8. Germline V gene lookup returns CDR1 SQVTM and CDR2 ANQGSEA. This CDR3 comprises 13 residues. The CDR3 DNA sequence: TGCAGCGTGTGGGACAGGCATAAAGAAAAACTGTTTTTT. It specifies CSVWDRHKEKLFF.

The chain carries TRBV7-6 and TRBJ2-7; TRBD1 matches 10 bases. The CDR3 runs to 14 residues. Trimming cost V 5 bases and J 6 bases; bases outside gene matches: 7. Germline V gene sequence: CDR1 SGHVS, CDR2 FNYEAQ. The CDR3 loop is CASSTGTGVSEQYF. The CDR3 nucleotides are TGTGCCAGCAGCACCGGGACAGGGGTTTCCGAGCAGTACTTC.

This clonotype was counted only a few times. The CDR3 here is CASSELGNGYTF. Written as DNA, the CDR3 is TGTGCCAGCAGTGAATTGGGCAATGGCTACACCTTC. The chain combines TRBV25-1 with TRBJ1-2; no clear D gene. Trimming removed 1 base at V and 6 bases at J, with 6 bases between. This CDR3 has 12 residues. Germline values: CDR1 MGHDK, CDR2 SYGVNS.

This chain uses TRBV9 with TRBJ2-5; 12 bases align to TRBD1. With V trimmed by 0 bases and J by 5 bases, 5 bases remained unmatched. The CDR3 is made up of 16 amino acids. The germline V gene has CDR1 SGDLS and CDR2 YYNGEE. DNA of the CDR3: TGTGCCAGCAGCGTAGGGGACAGGGGGCCGAAGGAGACCCAGTACTTC. This codes for CASSVGDRGPKETQYF.

V usage is TRBV10-3 and J usage is TRBJ2-7; 12 bases align to TRBD1. Trimming cost V 7 bases and J 5 bases; bases outside gene matches: 9. CDR1 ENHRY and CDR2 SYGVKD come from the germline V gene. CDR3 size: 15 residues. The CDR3 bases are TGTGCCATCACGCCGGGACAGGGGGCAGGGAACGAGCAGTACTTC. This encodes CAITPGQGAGNEQYF.

The chain has TRBV20-1 and TRBJ2-2; D is uncertain. Germline lookup yields CDR1 DFQATT and CDR2 SNEGSKA (reference sequence). This CDR3 spans 15 amino acids. Trimming stripped 1 base from V and 0 bases from J, with 9 bases between. The CDR3, as DNA: TGCAGTGCTAGAGTCGAGACTCCGAACACCGGGGAGCTGTTTTTT. Translating it yields CSARVETPNTGELFF.

The chain is built from TRBV24-1 and TRBJ2-4, with 8 bases aligning to TRBD1. The CDR3 sequence is 14 residues long. V gave up 3 bases and J gave up 8 bases; unmatched junction bases: 5. Germline CDR1 reads KGHDR; CDR2 reads SFDVKD. Here the CDR3 DNA reads TGTGCCACCAGTGATCAGGGGGCGGAAGACATTCAGTACTTC. Amino acid sequence: CATSDQGAEDIQYF.

This clonotype was seen repeatedly, ten times or more. The V call is TRBV20-1, the J call TRBJ2-3; the match to TRBD2 covers 10 bases. CDR1 and CDR2 from the germline V gene are DFQATT and SNEGSKA (reference sequence). Unmatched junction bases numbered 8, after V lost 1 base and J lost 4 bases. The CDR3 loop spans 16 amino acids. CDR3 residues: CSARGVSGRSADTQYF. CDR3 sequence (DNA): TGCAGTGCTAGAGGGGTTAGCGGGAGGAGCGCAGATACGCAGTATTTT.

CDR3 protein: CSASIRGNTEAFF. The DNA of the CDR3 is TGCAGTGCTAGCATTCGGGGGAACACTGAAGCTTTCTTT. J is TRBJ1-1 and V is TRBV20-1; D call uncertain. This CDR3 has 13 amino acids. V lost 3 bases to trimming and J lost 1 base, with 9 bases between them. Germline V gives CDR1 DFQATT, CDR2 SNEGSKA (reference sequence).